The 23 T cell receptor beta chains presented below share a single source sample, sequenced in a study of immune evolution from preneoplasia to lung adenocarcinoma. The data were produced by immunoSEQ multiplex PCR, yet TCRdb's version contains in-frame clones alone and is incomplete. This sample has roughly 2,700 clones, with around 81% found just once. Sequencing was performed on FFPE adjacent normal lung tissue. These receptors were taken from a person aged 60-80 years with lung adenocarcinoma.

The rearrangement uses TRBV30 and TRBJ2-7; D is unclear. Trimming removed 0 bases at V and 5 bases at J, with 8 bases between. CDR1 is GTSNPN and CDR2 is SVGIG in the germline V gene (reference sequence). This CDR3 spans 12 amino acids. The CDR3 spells CAWSVGFHEQYF. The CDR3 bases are TGTGCCTGGAGTGTGGGGTTCCACGAGCAGTACTTC.

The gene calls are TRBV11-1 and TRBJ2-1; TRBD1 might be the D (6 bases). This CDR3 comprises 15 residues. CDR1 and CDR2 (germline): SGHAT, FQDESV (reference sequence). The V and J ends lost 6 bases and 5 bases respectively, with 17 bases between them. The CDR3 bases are TGTGCCAGCAGTTTCCAGAGGGGGATCCACAATGAGCAGTTCTTC. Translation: CASSFQRGIHNEQFF.

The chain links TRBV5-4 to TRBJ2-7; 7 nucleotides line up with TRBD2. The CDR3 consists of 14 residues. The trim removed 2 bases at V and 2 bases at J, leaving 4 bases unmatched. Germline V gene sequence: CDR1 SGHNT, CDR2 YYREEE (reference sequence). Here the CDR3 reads CASSLEGGTYEQYF. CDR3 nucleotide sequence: TGTGCCAGCAGCTTAGAGGGAGGGACCTACGAGCAGTACTTC.

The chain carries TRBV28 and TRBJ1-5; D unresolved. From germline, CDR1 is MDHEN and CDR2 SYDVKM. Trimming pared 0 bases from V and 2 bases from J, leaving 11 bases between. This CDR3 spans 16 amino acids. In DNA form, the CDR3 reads TGTGCCAGCAGTTTATGCCCGACACCTGGCAATCAGCCCCAGCATTTT. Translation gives CASSLCPTPGNQPQHF.

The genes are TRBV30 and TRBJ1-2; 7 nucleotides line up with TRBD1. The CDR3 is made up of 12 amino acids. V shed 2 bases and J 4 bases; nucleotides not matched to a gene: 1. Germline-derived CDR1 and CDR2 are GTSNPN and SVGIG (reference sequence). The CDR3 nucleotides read TGTGCCTGGAGTAAGGGGGCCTATGGCTACACCTTC. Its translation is CAWSKGAYGYTF.

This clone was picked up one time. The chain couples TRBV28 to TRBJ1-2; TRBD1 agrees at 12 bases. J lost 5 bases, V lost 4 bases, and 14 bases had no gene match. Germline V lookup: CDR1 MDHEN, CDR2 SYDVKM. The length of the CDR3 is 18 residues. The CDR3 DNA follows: TGTGCCAGCAGTTCCTACGGGACAGGGGGCGCTGGAAATTATGGCTACACCTTC. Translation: CASSSYGTGGAGNYGYTF.

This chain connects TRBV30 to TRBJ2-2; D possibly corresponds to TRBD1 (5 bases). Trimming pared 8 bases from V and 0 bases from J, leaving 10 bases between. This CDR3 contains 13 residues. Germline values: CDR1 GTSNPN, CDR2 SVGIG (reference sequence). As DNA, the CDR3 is TGTGCCACAGGTTATTCGAACACCGGGGAGCTGTTTTTT. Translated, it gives CATGYSNTGELFF.

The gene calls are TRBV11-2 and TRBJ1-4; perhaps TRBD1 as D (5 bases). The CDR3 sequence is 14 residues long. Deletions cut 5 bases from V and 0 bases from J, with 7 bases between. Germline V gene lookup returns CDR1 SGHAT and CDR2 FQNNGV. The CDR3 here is CASSTGATNEKLFF. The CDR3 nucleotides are TGTGCCAGCAGCACAGGCGCAACTAATGAAAAACTGTTTTTT.

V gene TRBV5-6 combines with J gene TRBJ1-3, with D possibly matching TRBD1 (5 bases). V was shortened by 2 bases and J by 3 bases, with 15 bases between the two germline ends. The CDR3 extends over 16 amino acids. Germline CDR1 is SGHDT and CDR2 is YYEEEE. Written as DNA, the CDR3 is TGTGCCAGCAGCTTAACCTCAGGGCAGCGTGGAAACACCATATATTTT. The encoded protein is CASSLTSGQRGNTIYF.

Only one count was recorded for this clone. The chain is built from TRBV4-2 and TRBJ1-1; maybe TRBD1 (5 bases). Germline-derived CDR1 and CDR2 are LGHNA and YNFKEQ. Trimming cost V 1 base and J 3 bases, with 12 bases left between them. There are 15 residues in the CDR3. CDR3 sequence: CASSQGRVDYTEAFF. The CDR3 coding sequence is TGTGCCAGCAGCCAAGGCAGGGTAGATTACACTGAAGCTTTCTTT.

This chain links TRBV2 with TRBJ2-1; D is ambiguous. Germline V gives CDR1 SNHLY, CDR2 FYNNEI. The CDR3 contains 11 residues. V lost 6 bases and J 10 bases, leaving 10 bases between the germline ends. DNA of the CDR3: TGTGCCAGCAGCCGCTTAGGCGAGCAGTTCTTC. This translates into CASSRLGEQFF.

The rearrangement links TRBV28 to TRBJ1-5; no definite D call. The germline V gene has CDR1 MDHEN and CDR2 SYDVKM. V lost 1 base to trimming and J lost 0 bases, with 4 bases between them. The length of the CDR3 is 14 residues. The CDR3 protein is CASSLSGSNQPQHF. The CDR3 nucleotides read TGTGCCAGCAGTTTATCAGGTAGCAATCAGCCCCAGCATTTT.

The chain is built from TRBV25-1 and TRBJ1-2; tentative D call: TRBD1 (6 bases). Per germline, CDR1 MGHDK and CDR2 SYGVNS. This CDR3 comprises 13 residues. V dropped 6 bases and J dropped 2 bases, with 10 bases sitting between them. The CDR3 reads CASSPGTNYGYTF. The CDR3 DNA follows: TGTGCCAGCAGCCCCGGGACAAACTATGGCTACACCTTC.

The CDR3 bases are TGCAGTGCCAGACGTCAAGACACCATATATTTT. Translating gives CSARRQDTIYF. The chain joins TRBV20-1 to TRBJ1-3; D remains ambiguous. There are 11 residues in the CDR3. CDR1 is DFQATT, CDR2 SNEGSKA, per germline (reference sequence). Trimming took off 6 bases at V and 8 bases at J, with 11 bases between the two ends.

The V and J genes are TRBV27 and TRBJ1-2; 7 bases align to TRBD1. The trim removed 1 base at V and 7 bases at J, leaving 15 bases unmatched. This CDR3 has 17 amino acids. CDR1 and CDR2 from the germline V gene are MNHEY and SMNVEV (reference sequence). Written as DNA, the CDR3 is TGTGCCAGCAGTTTATACGGGAGGGGGCGCTGGGATAGTGGCTACACCTTC. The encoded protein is CASSLYGRGRWDSGYTF.

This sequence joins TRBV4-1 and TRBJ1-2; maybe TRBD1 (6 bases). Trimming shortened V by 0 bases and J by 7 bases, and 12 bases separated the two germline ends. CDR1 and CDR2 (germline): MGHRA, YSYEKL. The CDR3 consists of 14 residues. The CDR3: CASSQDPSGAGYTF. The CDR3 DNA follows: TGCGCCAGCAGCCAAGACCCCTCAGGGGCTGGCTACACCTTC.

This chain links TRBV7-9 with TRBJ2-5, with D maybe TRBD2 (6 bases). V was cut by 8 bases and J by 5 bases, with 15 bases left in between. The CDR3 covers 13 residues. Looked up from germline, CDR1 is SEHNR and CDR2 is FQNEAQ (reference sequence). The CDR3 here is CASVPGVEETQYF. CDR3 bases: TGTGCCAGCGTCCCGGGGGTGGAGGAGACCCAGTACTTC.

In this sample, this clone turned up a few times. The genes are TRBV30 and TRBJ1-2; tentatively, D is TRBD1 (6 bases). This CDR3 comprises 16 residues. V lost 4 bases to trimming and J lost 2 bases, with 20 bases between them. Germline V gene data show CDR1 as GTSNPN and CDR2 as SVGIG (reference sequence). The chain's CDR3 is CAWTLGGALTNYGYTF. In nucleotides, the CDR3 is TGTGCCTGGACCTTGGGGGGGGCGCTTACCAACTATGGCTACACCTTC.

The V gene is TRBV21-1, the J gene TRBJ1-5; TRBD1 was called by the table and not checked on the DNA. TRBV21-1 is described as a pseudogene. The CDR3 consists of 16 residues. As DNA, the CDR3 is TGTGCCAGCAGCAAACGTCGGGACAGAATTTATCAGCCCCAGCATTTT. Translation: CASSKRRDRIYQPQHF.

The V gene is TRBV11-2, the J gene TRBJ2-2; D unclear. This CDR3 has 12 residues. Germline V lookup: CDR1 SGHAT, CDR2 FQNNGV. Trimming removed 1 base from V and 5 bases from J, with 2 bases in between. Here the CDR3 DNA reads TGTGCCAGCAGCTTAGGGACCGGGGAGCTGTTTTTT. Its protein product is CASSLGTGELFF.

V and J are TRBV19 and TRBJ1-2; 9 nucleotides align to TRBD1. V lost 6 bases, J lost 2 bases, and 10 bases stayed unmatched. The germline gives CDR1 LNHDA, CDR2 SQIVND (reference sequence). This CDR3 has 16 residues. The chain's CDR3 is CASSNIQGARNYGYTF. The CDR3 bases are TGTGCCAGTAGCAATATACAGGGGGCAAGGAACTATGGCTACACCTTC.

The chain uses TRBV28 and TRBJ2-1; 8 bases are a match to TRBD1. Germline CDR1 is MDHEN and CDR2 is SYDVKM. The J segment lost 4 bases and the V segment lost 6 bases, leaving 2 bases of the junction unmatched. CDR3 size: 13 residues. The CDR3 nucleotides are TGTGCCAGCAGAAGACAGGGGTACAATGAGCAGTTCTTC. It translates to CASRRQGYNEQFF.

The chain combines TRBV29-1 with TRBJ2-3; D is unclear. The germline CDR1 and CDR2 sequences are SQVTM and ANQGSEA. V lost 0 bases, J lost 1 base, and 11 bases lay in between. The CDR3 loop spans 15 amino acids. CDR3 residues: CSVEDRRAGTDTQYF. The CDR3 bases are TGCAGCGTTGAAGATCGAAGGGCGGGCACAGATACGCAGTATTTT.